A selection of T cell receptor beta chains follows, all from one sample in a study of shared clonotypes between healthy human individuals. Some clones are missing from TCRdb's copy, which holds only in-frame ones; the method was immunoSEQ multiplex PCR. The sample consists of around 1.5 million clones, roughly 98% of them appearing once. Specimen: naive CD4+ T cells sorted from blood. The receptor source for this set is a man aged 30 to 39 in good health. The CDR3 runs from the conserved cysteine through the conserved F or W.

14 TRBJ2-7 TRBV6-5 CASSYSTAPYEQYF
16 TRBJ2-5 TRBV19 CASSPIRDRGGETQYF
16 TRBJ2-3 TRBV18 CASSPLGSRPTDTQYF
16 TRBJ1-2 TRBV5-1 CASSLGTGNLNYGYTF
16 TRBJ2-7 TRBV11-2 CASSLGGVGSPYEQYF
15 TRBJ1-5 TRBV19 CASNRGQNGNQPQHF
11 TRBJ2-7 TRBV20-1 CSASSGFEQYF
14 TRBJ1-5 TRBV27 CASRRTRGGQPQHF
14 TRBJ1-4 TRBV6-5 CASSYLYRPLELFF
14 TRBJ1-2 TRBV6-1 CASSPGEGYYGYTF
12 TRBJ2-7 TRBV25-1 CASIGNPYEQYF
13 TRBJ2-2 TRBV5-1 CASSLPGAGELFF
12 TRBJ2-3 TRBV4-3 CASSPLTGQQYF
13 TRBJ1-1 TRBV28 CASSFVFPEEAFF
14 TRBJ2-7 TRBV4-1 CASSPKTAFYEQYF
13 TRBJ1-2 TRBV5-6 CASSQDLNYGYTF
15 TRBJ2-1 TRBV2 CASSLDTSSYNEQFF
16 TRBJ2-1 TRBV5-8 CASSLGRLAGVDEQFF
17 TRBJ2-1 TRBV18 CASSPLDLPIYRNEQFF
14 TRBJ2-7 TRBV7-9 CASSLVEGLYEQYF
15 TRBJ2-1 TRBV7-8 CASSSRTTSNNEQFF
14 TRBJ2-2 TRBV5-4 CASRVGTPTGELFF
11 TRBJ1-1 TRBV13 CASSSDRKAFF
14 TRBJ2-4 TRBV11-2 CASSVTGGENIQYF
14 TRBJ1-5 TRBV2 CASSENLSDQPQHF
15 TRBJ1-4 TRBV6-5 CASRHRWVANEKLFF
13 TRBJ2-1 TRBV7-3 CASSSVGVSEQFF
16 TRBJ2-1 TRBV19 CASIAKREGSYNEQFF
15 TRBJ2-5 TRBV5-4 CASNFGGVMRETQYF
15 TRBJ2-2 TRBV11-3 CASSFGLVDTGELFF
15 TRBJ2-5 TRBV21-1 CASSKAEGPQETQYF
15 TRBJ2-2 TRBV9 CASSPGTGGTGELFF
14 TRBJ1-5 TRBV27 CASSSQGSNQPQHF
14 TRBJ2-7 TRBV15 CATSREGSVGEQYF
15 TRBJ2-1 TRBV11-3 CASSSPGTSNDEQFF
15 TRBJ2-1 TRBV28 CASSGTGTGYNEQFF
14 TRBJ2-1 TRBV7-2 CASSSRESGNEQFF
14 TRBJ2-1 TRBV6-6 CASSLGLAQNEQFF
12 TRBJ2-3 TRBV10-3 CAVSGPTDTQYF
15 TRBJ2-1 TRBV11-2 CASSLGGRVANEQFF
15 TRBJ1-4 TRBV5-4 CASSPRQDPNEKLFF
14 TRBJ1-1 TRBV5-1 CASSLVRSDTEAFF
14 TRBJ2-2 TRBV10-2 CASSESARVGELFF
16 TRBJ2-5 TRBV5-1 CASSSSGTVHQETQYF
17 TRBJ1-5 TRBV4-1 CASSQIFRDSSNQPQHF
15 TRBJ2-7 TRBV5-4 CASSPAGGAPYEQYF